This paragraph covers one TCR beta chain sequence. Its matching antigen is unknown. TCR beta libraries carry UMIs added by 5'RACE template switching. TCRdb reprocessed the 5' RACE reads, with one entry per CDR3 protein and no DNA. The sample's table shows some 410,000 distinct CDR3 sequences. These data originate in a study of T cells expressing NK-cell markers. Study results and limitations: About six donors carried dominant NKG2C+ clonotypes that made up roughly 1.0-7.0% of their CD8+ T cells. It is unclear if expanded NKG2C-expressing clones target HCMV antigens.

The length of the CDR3 is 14 residues. CDR1 and CDR2 from the germline V gene are DFQATT and SNEGSKA (reference sequence). This clonotype was sampled from a woman between 18 and 75 years old in good health. The chain recombines TRBV20-1 with TRBJ1-2; with no DNA, the TCRdb D assignment of TRBD1 cannot be verified. Sequences were obtained from blood T cells: a sorted CD56 or NKG2C T cell subset, CD4+ or CD8+ T cells, or bulk PBMC T cells (not recorded which). The CDR3 is CSARERTVGSGYTF.